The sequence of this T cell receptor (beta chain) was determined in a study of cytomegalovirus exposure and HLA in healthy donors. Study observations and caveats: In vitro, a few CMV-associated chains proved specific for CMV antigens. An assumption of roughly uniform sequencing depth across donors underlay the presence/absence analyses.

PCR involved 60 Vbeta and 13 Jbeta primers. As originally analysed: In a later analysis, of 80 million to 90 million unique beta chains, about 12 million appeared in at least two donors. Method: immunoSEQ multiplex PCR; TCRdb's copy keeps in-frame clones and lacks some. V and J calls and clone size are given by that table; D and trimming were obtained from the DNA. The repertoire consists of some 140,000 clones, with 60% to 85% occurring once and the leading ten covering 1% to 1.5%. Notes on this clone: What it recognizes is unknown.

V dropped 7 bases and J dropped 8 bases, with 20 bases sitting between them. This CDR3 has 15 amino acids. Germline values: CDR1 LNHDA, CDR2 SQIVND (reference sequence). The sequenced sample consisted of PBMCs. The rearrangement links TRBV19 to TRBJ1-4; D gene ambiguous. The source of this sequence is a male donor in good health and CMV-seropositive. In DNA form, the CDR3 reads TGTGCCAGTACCCCGAGGGAGGAGCTCTCCGAAAAACTGTTTTTT. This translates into CASTPREELSEKLFF.